A selection of T cell receptor beta chains follows, all from one sample in a study of OX40 agonist ivuxolimab in advanced cancers. Data came from immunoSEQ multiplex PCR; TCRdb stores just in-frame clones and leaves some out. The table has around 75,000 clones, over 85% seen once. Sequences were derived from CD4+ or CD8+ T cells sorted from blood, sampled in a trial of the OX40 agonist ivuxolimab. The receptor set was obtained from an adult with an advanced solid tumor such as melanoma, head and neck, liver or kidney cancer. Each CDR3 is given with its conserved first and last residue. A D gene is named only where the DNA matches it firmly. Size tells how often a clone was seen (once, few, many) or the class of an expanded clone, and some rows leave it out.

>once|TRBV7-2|TRBJ2-3|.
CASSYQYSTDTQYF
TGTGCCAGCAGCTACCAGTATAGCACAGATACGCAGTATTTT
>.|TRBV11-2|TRBJ1-6|TRBD1
CASRYRDSKSPLHF
TGTGCCAGCAGATACCGGGACAGTAAATCACCCCTCCACTTT
>.|TRBV7-2|TRBJ2-1|TRBD2
CASSSLAGAYNEQFF
TGTGCCAGCAGCTCGCTAGCGGGAGCCTACAATGAGCAGTTCTTC
>.|TRBV5-1|TRBJ2-7|.
CASSLDGSYEQYF
TGCGCCAGCAGCTTGGACGGATCCTACGAGCAGTACTTC
>.|TRBV5-1|TRBJ1-2|.
CASSLPMQVTQLGGYTF
TGCGCCAGCAGCTTGCCGATGCAGGTGACCCAGCTCGGAGGCTACACCTTC
>.|TRBV19|TRBJ1-2|.
CASSIEGTSYGYTF
TGTGCCAGTAGTATCGAGGGTACTTCCTATGGCTACACCTTC
>.|TRBV28|TRBJ1-1|.
CATHNRVTEAFF
TGTGCCACCCACAACAGGGTTACTGAAGCTTTCTTT
>.|TRBV6-5|TRBJ2-7|.
CASTSSRGYEQYF
TGTGCCAGCACCTCCTCTCGCGGCTACGAGCAGTACTTC
>.|TRBV5-1|TRBJ2-2|.
CASSLMGHQNTGELFF
TGCGCCAGCAGCTTGATGGGACACCAGAACACCGGGGAGCTGTTTTTT
>.|TRBV12-5|TRBJ2-5|.
CASGLTDILPGETQYF
TGTGCTAGTGGTTTGACCGACATTTTGCCAGGGGAGACCCAGTACTTC
>.|TRBV7-2|TRBJ2-2|TRBD2
CASSLVGTSGGLGELFF
TGTGCCAGCAGCTTAGTGGGGACTAGCGGGGGGCTCGGGGAGCTGTTTTTT
>.|TRBV21-1|TRBJ2-5|.
CASSKELGFQETQYF
TGTGCCAGCAGCAAGGAGCTCGGGTTCCAAGAGACCCAGTACTTC
>.|TRBV18|TRBJ2-7|.
CASSIDRLYEQYF
TGTGCCAGCTCCATCGACAGGTTGTACGAGCAGTACTTC
>.|TRBV28|TRBJ1-3|.
CASNWGSAGNTIYF
TGTGCCAGCAATTGGGGCAGTGCTGGAAACACCATATATTTT
>.|TRBV19|TRBJ2-7|TRBD2
CASGTSGYEQYF
TGTGCCAGCGGGACTAGCGGTTACGAGCAGTACTTC
>.|TRBV6-5|TRBJ1-2|.
CASSYSMRGANYGYTF
TGTGCCAGCAGTTACTCCATGAGGGGGGCCAACTATGGCTACACCTTC
>.|TRBV28|TRBJ1-5|.
CASSLSRFLGPQSNQPQHF
TGTGCCAGCAGTTTATCTCGTTTTCTGGGCCCCCAGTCCAATCAGCCCCAGCATTTT
>few|TRBV29-1|TRBJ1-1|.
CSVVVQPRTEAFF
TGCAGCGTTGTTGTCCAACCGAGGACTGAAGCTTTCTTT
>.|TRBV30|TRBJ1-2|.
CAWSVLGNYGYTF
TGTGCCTGGAGTGTCCTGGGAAACTATGGCTACACCTTC
>.|TRBV6-1|TRBJ1-1|TRBD1
CASKTGEDTEAFF
TGTGCCAGCAAGACAGGGGAGGACACTGAAGCTTTCTTT
>.|TRBV11-2|TRBJ1-5|TRBD1
CASSLDRAQPQHF
TGTGCCAGCAGCTTGGACAGGGCTCAGCCCCAGCATTTT
>.|TRBV5-1|TRBJ2-1|.
CASSLQGTNEQFF
TGCGCCAGCAGCTTGCAGGGTACGAATGAGCAGTTCTTC
>.|TRBV21-1|TRBJ1-5|.
CASSKALVRSNQPQHF
TGTGCCAGCAGCAAAGCGTTGGTCCGTAGCAATCAGCCCCAGCATTTT
>few|TRBV5-4|TRBJ1-2|.
CASSQTNYGYTF
TGTGCCAGCAGCCAAACTAACTATGGCTACACCTTC
>.|TRBV29-1|TRBJ1-3|.
CSVEKQNGNTIYF
TGCAGCGTTGAAAAACAGAATGGAAACACCATATATTTT
>.|TRBV5-1|TRBJ2-1|TRBD2
CASSLELAGGREQFF
TGCGCCAGCAGCTTGGAACTAGCGGGGGGGCGGGAGCAGTTCTTC
>.|TRBV25-1|TRBJ1-1|TRBD1
CASSETGWTEAFF
TGTGCCAGCAGCGAGACAGGGTGGACTGAAGCTTTCTTT
>.|TRBV2|TRBJ2-3|TRBD2
CASSELAGVADTQYF
TGTGCCAGCAGTGAACTAGCGGGAGTAGCCGATACGCAGTATTTT
>.|TRBV19|TRBJ2-5|TRBD2
CASRPYSGGQETQYF
TGTGCCAGTAGACCGTATAGCGGGGGGCAGGAGACCCAGTACTTC
>.|TRBV7-8|TRBJ1-1|TRBD1
CASSLTGEGGTEAFF
TGTGCCAGCAGCTTAACAGGGGAAGGCGGCACTGAAGCTTTCTTT
>once|TRBV5-1|TRBJ1-1|.
CASSLDGGRDTEAFF
TGCGCCAGCAGCTTGGACGGAGGTAGGGACACTGAAGCTTTCTTT
>.|TRBV5-4|TRBJ1-4|.
CASRGRNEKLFF
TGTGCCAGCAGGGGGAGAAATGAAAAACTGTTTTTT
>.|TRBV14|TRBJ1-3|TRBD1
CASSPRQGLGPGNTIYF
TGTGCCAGCAGCCCCCGACAGGGGTTAGGGCCTGGAAACACCATATATTTT
>.|TRBV19|TRBJ2-3|TRBD2
CASSRTSANPDTQYF
TGTGCCAGTAGTAGGACTAGTGCGAATCCAGATACGCAGTATTTT
>.|TRBV5-1|TRBJ1-3|.
CASSLEYGISGNTIYF
TGCGCCAGCAGCTTGGAGTACGGGATCTCTGGAAACACCATATATTTT
>.|TRBV5-1|TRBJ1-5|.
CASSVTGRDQPQHF
TGCGCCAGCAGCGTAACGGGCAGGGATCAGCCCCAGCATTTT